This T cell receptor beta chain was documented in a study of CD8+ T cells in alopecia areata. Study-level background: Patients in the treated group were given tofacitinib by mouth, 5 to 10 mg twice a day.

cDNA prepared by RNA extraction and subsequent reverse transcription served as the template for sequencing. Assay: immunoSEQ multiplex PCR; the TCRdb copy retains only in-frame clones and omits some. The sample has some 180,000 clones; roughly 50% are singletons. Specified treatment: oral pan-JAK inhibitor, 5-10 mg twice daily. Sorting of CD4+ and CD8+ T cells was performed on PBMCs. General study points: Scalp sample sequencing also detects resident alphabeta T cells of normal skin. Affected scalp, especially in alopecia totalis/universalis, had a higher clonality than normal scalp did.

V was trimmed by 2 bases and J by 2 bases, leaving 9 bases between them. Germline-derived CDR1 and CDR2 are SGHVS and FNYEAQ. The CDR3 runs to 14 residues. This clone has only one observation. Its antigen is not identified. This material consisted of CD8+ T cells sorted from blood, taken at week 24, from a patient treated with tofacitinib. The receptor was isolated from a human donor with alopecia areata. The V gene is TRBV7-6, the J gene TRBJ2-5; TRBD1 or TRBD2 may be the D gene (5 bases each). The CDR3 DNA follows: TGTGCCAGCAGCTTACGGGACGGGCAAGAGACCCAGTACTTC. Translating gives CASSLRDGQETQYF. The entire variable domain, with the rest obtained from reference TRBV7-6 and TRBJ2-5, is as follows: GAGVSQSPRYKVTKRGQDVALRCDPISGHVSLYWYRQALGQGPEFLTYFNYEAQQDKSGLPNDRFSAERPEGSISTLTIQRTEQRDSAMYRCASSLRDGQETQYFGPGTRLLVL.